This is a list of T cell receptor beta chains from one sample in a study of T cell responses to AZD1222 COVID-19 vaccine. TCRdb keeps only in-frame clones here, not all; method: immunoSEQ multiplex PCR. The sample lists 140,000 to 150,000 clones; approximately 91% were seen once. Here the sequenced sample was peripheral blood, taken 28 days after the second AZD1222 dose. Every receptor here comes from an adult who received the AZD1222 COVID-19 vaccine. CDR3s leave out the opening cysteine and the closing phenylalanine or tryptophan. Size is omitted from some rows. Given values are once, few, many or a class for expanded clones.

v_call	clone_size	cdr3_aa
TRBV18	few	ASSRDVNEKLF
TRBV19	.	ASGGQASNQPQH
TRBV10-1	.	ASSEGLAGDTQY
TRBV6-6	.	ASSYTGSDYNEQF
TRBV5-8	once	ASSPLSLYYGYT
TRBV11-2	.	ASSLAGVEQF
TRBV6-4	few	ASSEGSDNSPLH
TRBV7-2	.	ASRTERETEAF
TRBV7-8	.	ASSLGQGAQNSPLH
TRBV18	.	ASSLRVEAGNTIY
TRBV30	.	AWSVRQGLRYT
TRBV7-3	.	ASSLIPGNYGYT
TRBV5-5	.	ASSQRSFANTEAF
TRBV3-1/TRBV3-2	.	ASSEGTGTGGKVAEAF
TRBV25-1	.	ASSEVEGGIEKLF
TRBV6-5	.	ASRGQGNQPQH
TRBV4-2	.	ASSQGVGGEEKLF
TRBV7-2	.	ASSSPGLTLQETQY
TRBV18	.	ASSPRGPQPGNTIY
TRBV18	.	ASSPRAEANYGYT
TRBV6-5	once	ASSSGYGTNEKLF
TRBV7-3	.	ASSLVRGQNTEAF
TRBV19	.	ASGIKFNQPQH
TRBV25-1	.	ASSDWGEKLF
TRBV18	.	ASSLQGKNSPLH
TRBV12-3/TRBV12-4	.	ASTKSDSYGYT
TRBV9	.	ASSVVPGVASNYGYT
TRBV7-9	.	ASSNRVTEAF
TRBV10-1	.	ASSGPTSGSYNEQF
TRBV2	.	ASRIQNTGELF
TRBV10-1	.	ASSTTGASFTEAF
TRBV6-5	.	ASSYDEGYGYT
TRBV9	.	ASSVVPGTGYNEQF
TRBV5-1	.	ASSLLGWNTEAF
TRBV7-2	.	ASSLGPARGVAGYT
TRBV5-1	.	ASSLAPGGRGELF
TRBV18	.	ASSPPGQGAEQY
TRBV3-1/TRBV3-2	.	ASSQGTGQAF
TRBV27	once	ASKVSRGTGELF
TRBV11-2	.	ASTAGVNTEAF
TRBV6-6	.	ASRTDRGGNQPQH
TRBV6-5	.	ASSWGSNQPQH
TRBV10-3	.	AIRSPGPYGYT
TRBV5-1	.	ASSLDANYGYT
TRBV29-1	once	SVARGDGYT
TRBV7-6	.	ASSRTAAGANVLT
TRBV7-8	.	ASSLVEDQPQH
TRBV9	.	ASSSQNFQETQY
TRBV2	.	ASSEALPGQGYNEQF
TRBV5-6	.	ASSSLSAGWTDTQY
TRBV11-2	.	ASSLVTGANQPQH
TRBV6-1	.	ASSDREYAYNEQF
TRBV9	.	ASSVGGVNYGYT
TRBV5-6	.	ASSPWTGGNTGELF
TRBV3-1/TRBV3-2	.	ASSQGQENSPLH
TRBV5-8	.	ASIWEGRNEQY
TRBV6-5	.	ASSYHGDEQF